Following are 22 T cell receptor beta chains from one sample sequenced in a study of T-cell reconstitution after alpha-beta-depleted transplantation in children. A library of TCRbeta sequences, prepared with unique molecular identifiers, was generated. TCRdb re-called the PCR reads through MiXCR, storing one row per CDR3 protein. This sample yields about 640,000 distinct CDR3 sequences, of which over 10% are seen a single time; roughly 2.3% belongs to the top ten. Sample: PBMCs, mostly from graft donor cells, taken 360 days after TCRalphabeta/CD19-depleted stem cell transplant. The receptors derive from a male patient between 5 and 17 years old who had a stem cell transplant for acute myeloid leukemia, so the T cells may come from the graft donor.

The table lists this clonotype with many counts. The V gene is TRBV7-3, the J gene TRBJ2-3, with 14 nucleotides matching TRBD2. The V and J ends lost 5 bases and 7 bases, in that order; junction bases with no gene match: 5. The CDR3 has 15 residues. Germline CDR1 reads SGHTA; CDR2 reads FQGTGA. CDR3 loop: CASSPGLAGGYTQYF. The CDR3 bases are TGTGCCAGCAGCCCCGGACTAGCGGGAGGATATACGCAGTATTTT.

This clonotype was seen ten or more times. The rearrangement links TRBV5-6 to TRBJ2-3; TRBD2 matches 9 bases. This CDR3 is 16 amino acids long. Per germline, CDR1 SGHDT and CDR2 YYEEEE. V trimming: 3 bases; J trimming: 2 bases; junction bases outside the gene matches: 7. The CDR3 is CASSSPLAGYTDTQYF. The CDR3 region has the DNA TGTGCCAGCAGCTCCCCTCTAGCGGGGTACACAGATACGCAGTATTTT. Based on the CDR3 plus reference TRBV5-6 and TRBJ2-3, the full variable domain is DAGVTQSPTHLIKTRGQQVTLRCSPKSGHDTVSWYQQALGQGPQFIFQYYEEEERQRGNFPDRFSGHQFPNYSSELNVNALLLGDSALYLCASSSPLAGYTDTQYFGPGTRLTVL.

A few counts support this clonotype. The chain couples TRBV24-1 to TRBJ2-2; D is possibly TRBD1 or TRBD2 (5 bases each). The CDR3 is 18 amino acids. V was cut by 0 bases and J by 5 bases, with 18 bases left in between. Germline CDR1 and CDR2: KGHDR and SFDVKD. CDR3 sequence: CATSDLRDGPIPTGELFF. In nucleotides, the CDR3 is TGTGCCACCAGTGATTTGCGGGACGGTCCGATACCAACCGGGGAGCTGTTTTTT.

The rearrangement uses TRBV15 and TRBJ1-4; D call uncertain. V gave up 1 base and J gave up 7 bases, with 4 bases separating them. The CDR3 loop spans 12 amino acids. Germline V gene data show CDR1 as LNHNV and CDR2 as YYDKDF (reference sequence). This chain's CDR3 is CATSRGGEKLFF. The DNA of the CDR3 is TGTGCCACCAGCAGAGGGGGTGAAAAACTGTTTTTT.

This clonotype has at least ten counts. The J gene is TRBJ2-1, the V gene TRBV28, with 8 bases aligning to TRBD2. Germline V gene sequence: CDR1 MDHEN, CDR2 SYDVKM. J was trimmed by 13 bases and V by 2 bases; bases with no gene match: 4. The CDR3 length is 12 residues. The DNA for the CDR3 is TGTGCCAGCAGTTTACCCGGACTAGCCCAGTTCTTC. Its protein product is CASSLPGLAQFF.

The CDR3 is CASSYSTREARSGANVLTF. CDR3 nucleotide sequence: TGTGCCAGCAGTTACTCGACCAGGGAAGCCCGCTCTGGGGCCAACGTCCTGACTTTC. The J gene is TRBJ2-6, the V gene TRBV6-2 or TRBV6-3; weak D call: TRBD1 (5 bases). CDR1 is MNHEY and CDR2 is SVGEGT in the germline V gene. The CDR3 runs 19 residues. V lost 0 bases to trimming and J lost 0 bases, with 15 bases between them.

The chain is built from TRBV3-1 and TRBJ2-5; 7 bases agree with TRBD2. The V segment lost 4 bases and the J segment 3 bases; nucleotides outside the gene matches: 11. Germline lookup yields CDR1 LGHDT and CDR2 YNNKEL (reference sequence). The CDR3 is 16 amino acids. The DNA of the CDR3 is TGTGCCAGCAGCCCTTTCTGGCGGGAGCGGGAAGAGACCCAGTACTTC. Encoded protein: CASSPFWREREETQYF.

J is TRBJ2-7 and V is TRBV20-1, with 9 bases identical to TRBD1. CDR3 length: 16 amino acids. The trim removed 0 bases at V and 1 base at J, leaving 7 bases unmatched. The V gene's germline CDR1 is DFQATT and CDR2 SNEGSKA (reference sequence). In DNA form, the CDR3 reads TGCAGTGCTAGAGATCAGGACAGGGGATGGTCCTACGAGCAGTACTTC. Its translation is CSARDQDRGWSYEQYF.

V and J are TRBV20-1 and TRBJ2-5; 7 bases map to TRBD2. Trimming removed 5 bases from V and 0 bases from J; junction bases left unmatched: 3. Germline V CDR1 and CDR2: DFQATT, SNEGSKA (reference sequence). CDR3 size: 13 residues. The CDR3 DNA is TGCAGTGCTGGGGGGAGGGACCAAGAGACCCAGTACTTC. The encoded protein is CSAGGRDQETQYF.

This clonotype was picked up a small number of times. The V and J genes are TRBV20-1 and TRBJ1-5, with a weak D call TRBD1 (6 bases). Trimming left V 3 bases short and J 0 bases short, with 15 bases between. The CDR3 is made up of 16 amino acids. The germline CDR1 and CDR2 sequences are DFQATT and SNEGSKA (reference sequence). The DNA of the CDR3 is TGCAGTGCTAGGGGACCCAACAGGGCTAGCAATCAGCCCCAGCATTTT. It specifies CSARGPNRASNQPQHF.

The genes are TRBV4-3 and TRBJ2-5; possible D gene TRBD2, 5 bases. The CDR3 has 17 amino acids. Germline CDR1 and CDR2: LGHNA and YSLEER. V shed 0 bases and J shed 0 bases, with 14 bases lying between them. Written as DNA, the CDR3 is TGCGCCAGCAGCCAAGATCGAGAGGGCTGGTACCAAGAGACCCAGTACTTC. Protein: CASSQDREGWYQETQYF.

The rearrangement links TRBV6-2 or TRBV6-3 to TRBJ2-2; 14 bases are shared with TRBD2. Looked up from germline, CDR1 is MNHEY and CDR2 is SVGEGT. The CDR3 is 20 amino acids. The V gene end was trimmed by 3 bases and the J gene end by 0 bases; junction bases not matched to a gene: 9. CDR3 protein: CASSYPRGLAGGTNTGELFF. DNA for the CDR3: TGTGCCAGCAGTTATCCCCGTGGACTAGCGGGAGGTACGAACACCGGGGAGCTGTTTTTT.

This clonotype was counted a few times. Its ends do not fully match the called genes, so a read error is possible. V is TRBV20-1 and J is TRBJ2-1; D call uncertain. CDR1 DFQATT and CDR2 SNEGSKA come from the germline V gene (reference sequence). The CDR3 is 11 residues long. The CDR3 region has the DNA TGCAGTGAAGGCGCCTACGATGAGCAGTTCTTC. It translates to CSEGAYDEQFF.

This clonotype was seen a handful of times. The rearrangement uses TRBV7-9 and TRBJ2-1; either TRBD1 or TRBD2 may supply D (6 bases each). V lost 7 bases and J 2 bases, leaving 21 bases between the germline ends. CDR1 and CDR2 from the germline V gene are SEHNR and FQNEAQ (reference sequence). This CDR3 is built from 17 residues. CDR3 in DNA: TGTGCCAGCACCCCCTTCGGGGGCGCTTCCCCCTACAATGAGCAGTTCTTC. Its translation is CASTPFGGASPYNEQFF.

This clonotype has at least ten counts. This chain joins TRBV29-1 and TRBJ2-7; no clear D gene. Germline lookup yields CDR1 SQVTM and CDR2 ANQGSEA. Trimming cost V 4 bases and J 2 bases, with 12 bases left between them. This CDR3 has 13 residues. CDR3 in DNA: TGCAGCGTTGGATCAAGCGTAACCTACGAGCAGTACTTC. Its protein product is CSVGSSVTYEQYF.

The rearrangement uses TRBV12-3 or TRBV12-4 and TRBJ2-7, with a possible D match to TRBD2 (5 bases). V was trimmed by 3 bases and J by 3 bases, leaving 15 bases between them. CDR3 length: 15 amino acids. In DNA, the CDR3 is TGTGCCAGCAGTTTCAAGCGGCAGTCCGACTACGAGCAGTACTTC. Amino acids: CASSFKRQSDYEQYF.

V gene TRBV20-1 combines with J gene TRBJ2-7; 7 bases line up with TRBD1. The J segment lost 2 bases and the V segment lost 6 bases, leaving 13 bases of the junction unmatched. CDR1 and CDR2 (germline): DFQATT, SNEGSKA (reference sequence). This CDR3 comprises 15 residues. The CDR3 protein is CSATLPVQGPYEQYF. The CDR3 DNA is TGCAGTGCCACCCTCCCGGTACAGGGGCCCTACGAGCAGTACTTC.

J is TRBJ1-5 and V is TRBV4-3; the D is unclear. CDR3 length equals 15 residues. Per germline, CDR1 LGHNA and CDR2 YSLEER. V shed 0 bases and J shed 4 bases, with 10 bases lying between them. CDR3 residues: CASSQDLDRNQPQHF. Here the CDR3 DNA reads TGCGCCAGCAGCCAAGATCTGGACCGAAATCAGCCCCAGCATTTT.

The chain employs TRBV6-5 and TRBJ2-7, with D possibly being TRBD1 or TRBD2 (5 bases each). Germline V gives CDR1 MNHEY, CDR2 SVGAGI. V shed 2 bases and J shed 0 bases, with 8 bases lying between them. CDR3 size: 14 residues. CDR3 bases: TGTGCCAGCAGTTACGAGGGGAGCTCCTACGAGCAGTACTTC. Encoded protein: CASSYEGSSYEQYF.

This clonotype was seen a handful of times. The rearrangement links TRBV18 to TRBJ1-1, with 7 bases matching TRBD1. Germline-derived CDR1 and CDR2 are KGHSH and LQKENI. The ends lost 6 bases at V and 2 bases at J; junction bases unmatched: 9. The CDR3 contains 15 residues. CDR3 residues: CASSPGRGPNTEAFF. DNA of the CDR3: TGTGCCAGCTCCCCTGGAAGGGGGCCAAACACTGAAGCTTTCTTT.

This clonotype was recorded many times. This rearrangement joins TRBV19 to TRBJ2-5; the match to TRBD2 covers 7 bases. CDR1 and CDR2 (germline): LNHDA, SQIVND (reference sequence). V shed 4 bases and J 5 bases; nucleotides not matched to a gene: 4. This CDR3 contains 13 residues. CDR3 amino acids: CASSKTSVETQYF. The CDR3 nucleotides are TGTGCCAGTAGTAAAACTAGCGTGGAGACCCAGTACTTC.

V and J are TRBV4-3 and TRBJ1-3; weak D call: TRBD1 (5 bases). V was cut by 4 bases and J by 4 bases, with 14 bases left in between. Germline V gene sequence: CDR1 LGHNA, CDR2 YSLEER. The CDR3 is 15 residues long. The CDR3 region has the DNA TGCGCCAGCAGCCCGAGCCAGGGTATCGGAAACACCATATATTTT. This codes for CASSPSQGIGNTIYF.